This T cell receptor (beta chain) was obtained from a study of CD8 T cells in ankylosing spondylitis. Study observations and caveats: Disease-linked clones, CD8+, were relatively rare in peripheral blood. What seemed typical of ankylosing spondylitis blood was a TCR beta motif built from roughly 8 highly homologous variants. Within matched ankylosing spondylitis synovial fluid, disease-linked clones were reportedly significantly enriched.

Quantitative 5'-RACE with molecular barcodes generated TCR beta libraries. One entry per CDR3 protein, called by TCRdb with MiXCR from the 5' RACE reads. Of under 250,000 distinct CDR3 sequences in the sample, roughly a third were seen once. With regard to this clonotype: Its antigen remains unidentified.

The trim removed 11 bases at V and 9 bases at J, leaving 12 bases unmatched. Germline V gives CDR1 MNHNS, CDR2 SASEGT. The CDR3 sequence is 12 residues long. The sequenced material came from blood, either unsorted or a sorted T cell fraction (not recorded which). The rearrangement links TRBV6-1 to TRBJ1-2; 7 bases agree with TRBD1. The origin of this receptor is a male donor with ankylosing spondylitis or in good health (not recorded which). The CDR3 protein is CAEEGQRGSYTF. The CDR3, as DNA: TGTGCCGAAGAGGGACAGAGAGGAAGCTACACCTTC.